This T cell receptor (beta chain) stems from a study of sequential checkpoint blockade in melanoma. On the study more broadly: Patients were randomized 1:1 to nivolumab-then-ipilimumab or ipilimumab-then-nivolumab first-line. Each arm's sequence ended with maintenance nivolumab.

The sample's treatment: randomized to nivolumab then ipilimumab (arm A) or the reverse (arm B). Patients had received no earlier DNA-damaging chemotherapy. Sorted cells were live CD3+CD8+, lacking CD19 and CD56, from PBMCs. This clone was detected only once. Produced via immunoSEQ multiplex PCR; TCRdb's table is partial and in-frame only. The data contain some 12,000 clones, over 75% of them singletons. Trimming left V 0 bases short and J 2 bases short, with 11 bases between. This CDR3 is built from 16 residues. CDR1 is MGHRA and CDR2 is YSYEKL in the germline V gene. The material was CD8+ T cells sorted from blood (inferred from file names), obtained from a patient given nivolumab and ipilimumab in sequence. The source of this sequence is a human donor with melanoma. V usage is TRBV4-1 and J usage is TRBJ1-5, with D possibly matching TRBD1 (5 bases). CDR3 region: CASSQDQWGGNQPQHF. The CDR3 DNA reads as TGCGCCAGCAGCCAAGATCAATGGGGCGGCAATCAGCCCCAGCATTTT.